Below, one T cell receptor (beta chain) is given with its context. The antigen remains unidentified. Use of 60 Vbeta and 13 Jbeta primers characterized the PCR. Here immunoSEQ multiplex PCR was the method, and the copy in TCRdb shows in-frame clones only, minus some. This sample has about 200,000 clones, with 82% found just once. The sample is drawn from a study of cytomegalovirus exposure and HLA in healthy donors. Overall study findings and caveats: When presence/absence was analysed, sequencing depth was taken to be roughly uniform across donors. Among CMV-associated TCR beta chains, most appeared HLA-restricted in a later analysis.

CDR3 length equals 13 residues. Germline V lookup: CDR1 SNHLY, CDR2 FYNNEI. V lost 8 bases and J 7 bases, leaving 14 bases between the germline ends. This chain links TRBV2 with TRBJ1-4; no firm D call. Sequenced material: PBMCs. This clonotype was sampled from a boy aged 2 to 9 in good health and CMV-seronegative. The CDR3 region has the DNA TGTGCCAGCGGACTTGCTATCTCTGAAAAACTGTTTTTT. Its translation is CASGLAISEKLFF.